This T cell receptor (beta chain) stems from a study of cytotoxic CD8 clonotypes in ibrutinib-treated CLL. About the research overall: Mean per-sample yields comprised about 270,000 productive templates and tens of thousands of productive rearrangements.

V was pared by 3 bases and J by 4 bases, with 5 bases of the junction left unmatched. The CDR3 spans 17 residues. Germline CDR1 and CDR2: SGHNT and YYREEE (reference sequence). Sequenced by immunoSEQ multiplex PCR; TCRdb stores in-frame clones only, minus some. The sample yields 150,000 or so clones, 79% seen once. The sample in question was PBMCs, obtained after 12 months of ibrutinib treatment. This clonotype was sampled from a human donor with chronic lymphocytic leukemia. V is TRBV5-4 and J is TRBJ2-3, with 16 bases matching TRBD2. This CDR3 is CASSSGLAGGYADTQYF. In DNA, the CDR3 is TGTGCCAGCAGCTCGGGACTAGCGGGAGGGTACGCAGATACGCAGTATTTT.